This T cell receptor beta chain was profiled in a study of patients and donors after allogeneic stem cell transplantation. Germline V gene data show CDR1 as MNHEY and CDR2 as SMNVEV (reference sequence). The CDR3 runs to 13 residues. The ends were cut back, 6 bases at V and 11 bases at J, with 17 bases in the middle. Via MiXCR, TCRdb re-called the RT-PCR reads, giving one row per CDR3 protein. The data contain approximately 150,000 distinct CDR3 sequences, roughly 31% of them singletons. Sequencing was done on a sample of blood, either unsorted or a sorted T cell fraction (not recorded which). The sequence derives from a human donor who was either an allogeneic HSCT recipient or a stem cell or donor lymphocyte infusion donor (not recorded which). It is not recorded whose cells these are; they may come from a transplant donor. The chain links TRBV27 to TRBJ1-5, with TRBD1 as a possible D gene (6 bases). In DNA, the CDR3 is TGTGCCAGCAGATGGGGGCGGGATACAGCCCAGCATTTT. Translating it yields CASRWGRDTAQHF.